This record concerns one T cell receptor beta chain sequence. Its antigen is as yet unknown. Mismatch with germline at one junction end may stem from a read error. Germline CDR1 is SGHRS and CDR2 is YFSETQ. The CDR3 runs 13 residues. The template used for profiling TCR beta VDJ and CDR3 was genomic DNA. A single record per CDR3 protein comes from TCRdb applying MiXCR to the reads. This sample carries a few hundred thousand distinct CDR3 sequences, approximately 58% of them seen once, and the ten largest clones take 1.3%. Only patients with CD8+CD57+ cell expansion on flow cytometry were chosen for sequencing. All patients had severe acquired aplastic anemia. When blood sampling took place, the patients had received no therapy. The data were taken from a study of CD8+CD57+ T cells in acquired aplastic anemia. Across the whole study: An average of approximately 3.2 ug of DNA was obtained from sorted CD4+ and CD8+ cells.

Study results and limitations: Some 29 shared CD8+ CDR3s appeared highly expressed within patients' immunodominant clones.

The sample was sorted CD4+, CD8+, or CD8+CD57+ T cells (not recorded which) from PBMCs. The TCR originated in a human donor with aplastic anemia. The genes are TRBV5-1 and TRBJ1-1; 9 nucleotides align to TRBD1. The CDR3: CASSLTGGAEALF. The DNA for the CDR3 is TGCGCCAGCAGCTTGACAGGGGGCGCTGAAGCTCTCTTT.